The rows below give T cell receptor beta chains drawn from one sample of a study of blood T cell repertoires in COVID-19. TCRdb's table, derived via immunoSEQ multiplex PCR, lists solely in-frame clones and lacks some. This table has about 65,000 clones, roughly 92% appearing once. Sequencing was carried out using peripheral blood. The receptors were gathered from a man in his 70s with active COVID-19. The CDR3 runs from the conserved cysteine through the conserved F or W. A D gene is named only where the DNA matches it firmly. Clone size appears in some rows only: once, few, many, or a class for an expanded clone.

size: -
D: TRBD1
V: TRBV6-6
J: TRBJ2-5
DNA: TGTGCCAGCAGTTACCCGAGACAGGGGGGGGAGACCCAGTACTTC
CDR3: CASSYPRQGGETQYF

size: -
D: TRBD1
V: TRBV5-4
J: TRBJ1-1
DNA: TGTGCCAGCAGATTTGGGACAGGGGAACAGGTAGCTGAAGCTTTCTTT
CDR3: CASRFGTGEQVAEAFF

size: -
D: -
V: TRBV4-3
J: TRBJ2-7
DNA: TGCGCCAGCAGCCAAGGGCCTTCGGGGATTAACGAGCAGTACTTC
CDR3: CASSQGPSGINEQYF

size: -
D: -
V: TRBV5-1
J: TRBJ2-5
DNA: TGCGCCAGCAGCATTAGCCCGGTGGTCGGGACCCAGTACTTC
CDR3: CASSISPVVGTQYF

size: -
D: -
V: TRBV29-1
J: TRBJ1-2
DNA: TGCAGCGTCCCCGATCGGGCGGGATCAAACTATGGCTACACCTTC
CDR3: CSVPDRAGSNYGYTF

size: once
D: -
V: TRBV6-5
J: TRBJ2-2
DNA: TGTGCCAGCAGTTATAGCACCGGGGAGCTGTTTTTT
CDR3: CASSYSTGELFF

size: -
D: -
V: TRBV5-1
J: TRBJ1-4
DNA: TGCGCCAGCAGCTTTAATTCCCCTAATGAAAAACTGTTTTTT
CDR3: CASSFNSPNEKLFF

size: -
D: TRBD1
V: TRBV19
J: TRBJ2-1
DNA: TGTGCCAGTAGTCCAAACGGACAGGGGAGGAATGAGCAGTTCTTC
CDR3: CASSPNGQGRNEQFF

size: -
D: -
V: TRBV11-3
J: TRBJ2-7
DNA: TGTGCCAGCAGCTTAATGGCCAGCGAGCAGTACTTC
CDR3: CASSLMASEQYF

size: -
D: TRBD2
V: TRBV12-3/TRBV12-4
J: TRBJ2-3
DNA: TGTGCCAGCAGAACTAGCGGGGGGCCTCAGTATTTT
CDR3: CASRTSGGPQYF

size: -
D: TRBD1
V: TRBV7-9
J: TRBJ1-2
DNA: TGTGCCAGCAGCTTAGACCTTAACAGGGGGCTGAGTTATGGCTACACCTTC
CDR3: CASSLDLNRGLSYGYTF

size: -
D: -
V: TRBV19
J: TRBJ2-5
DNA: TGTGCCAGTAGTATAGGTCAGGGAAGCGAGACCCAGTACTTC
CDR3: CASSIGQGSETQYF

size: -
D: -
V: TRBV6-1
J: TRBJ1-5
DNA: TGTGCCAGCAGTGAAGCTGGCGGGGGTGGTCAGCCCCAGCATTTT
CDR3: CASSEAGGGGQPQHF

size: -
D: -
V: TRBV20-1
J: TRBJ1-1
DNA: TGCAGTGCTAGTTCCCTAACGACATCCGCGGCTTTCTTT
CDR3: CSASSLTTSAAFF

size: -
D: -
V: TRBV5-4
J: TRBJ2-6
DNA: TGTGCCAGCAGCTTGGGTACAGCCTCTGGGGCCAACGTCCTGACTTTC
CDR3: CASSLGTASGANVLTF

size: -
D: -
V: TRBV6-5
J: TRBJ1-3
DNA: TGTGCCAGCACAGGCGTAGACTCTGGAAACACCATATATTTT
CDR3: CASTGVDSGNTIYF

size: -
D: -
V: TRBV3-1/TRBV3-2
J: TRBJ2-5
DNA: TGTGCCAGCAGCCAAGCCACTAAACAGACCCAGTACTTC
CDR3: CASSQATKQTQYF

size: -
D: TRBD2
V: TRBV9
J: TRBJ2-3
DNA: TGTGCCAGCAGCGTAGAGCCTAGCGGAAATACGCAGTATTTT
CDR3: CASSVEPSGNTQYF

size: once
D: TRBD1
V: TRBV5-6
J: TRBJ2-5
DNA: TGTGCCAGCAGCCCGACAGGGCAAGAGACCCAGTACTTC
CDR3: CASSPTGQETQYF

size: -
D: TRBD1
V: TRBV6-6
J: TRBJ2-1
DNA: TGTGCCAGCAGTTACCCGGACAGGGCTGATGAGCAGTTCTTC
CDR3: CASSYPDRADEQFF

size: -
D: TRBD1
V: TRBV4-1
J: TRBJ2-5
DNA: TGCGCCAGCAGCCAAGATATGGGGACAGGTGGGGAGACCCAGTACTTC
CDR3: CASSQDMGTGGETQYF

size: -
D: TRBD2
V: TRBV5-4
J: TRBJ2-5
DNA: TGTGCCAGCAGCTCCGGGTTCGGCGGGGGGCCCCAAGAGACCCAGTACTTC
CDR3: CASSSGFGGGPQETQYF

size: -
D: -
V: TRBV10-3
J: TRBJ2-6
DNA: TGTGCCATCAGACCTGACAGTGGGGCCAACGTCCTGACTTTC
CDR3: CAIRPDSGANVLTF

size: -
D: -
V: TRBV19
J: TRBJ2-2
DNA: TGTGCCAGTCTGGCGGGGGCAGAGACCGGGGAGCTGTTTTTT
CDR3: CASLAGAETGELFF

size: -
D: -
V: TRBV5-4
J: TRBJ1-1
DNA: TGTGCCAGCAGCTTGGATCGGGGGTCACTGAACACTGAAGCTTTCTTT
CDR3: CASSLDRGSLNTEAFF

size: -
D: -
V: TRBV6-5
J: TRBJ1-6
DNA: TGTGCCAGCGGGGGGGATAATTCACCCCTCCACTTT
CDR3: CASGGDNSPLHF

size: -
D: TRBD1
V: TRBV15
J: TRBJ1-4
DNA: TGTGCCACCAGCAGAGATAAGGGGGCTGGGGCTAATGAAAAACTGTTTTTT
CDR3: CATSRDKGAGANEKLFF

size: medium-sized
D: TRBD2
V: TRBV6-4
J: TRBJ2-7
DNA: TGTGCCAGCAGCGCTACTAGCGGGGGGGCGGACGAGCAGTACTTC
CDR3: CASSATSGGADEQYF

size: few
D: -
V: TRBV15
J: TRBJ1-5
DNA: TGTGCCACCAGCAGAGAGCGGGGACGAGTGGGACAGCCCCAGCATTTT
CDR3: CATSRERGRVGQPQHF

size: -
D: TRBD2
V: TRBV6-2/TRBV6-3
J: TRBJ2-7
DNA: TGTGCCAGCAGCCCCTGGACTAGCGGGGGGCACTCCTACGAGCAGTACTTC
CDR3: CASSPWTSGGHSYEQYF

size: once
D: TRBD2
V: TRBV5-3
J: TRBJ2-5
DNA: TGTGCCAGAAGCTTGGTCGGGGGGGCCGTAGAGACCCAGTACTTC
CDR3: CARSLVGGAVETQYF

size: -
D: TRBD1
V: TRBV6-6
J: TRBJ2-2
DNA: TGTGCCAGCAGTTACCTTGGACAGGGGTACACCGGGGAGCTGTTTTTT
CDR3: CASSYLGQGYTGELFF

size: -
D: TRBD1
V: TRBV12-3/TRBV12-4
J: TRBJ1-2
DNA: TGTGCCAGCAGTCTGACAGGGACCACCGCCTTC
CDR3: CASSLTGTTAF

size: -
D: -
V: TRBV10-3
J: TRBJ2-2
DNA: TGTGCCATCAAACCGGGGGCGAACACCGGGGAGCTGTTTTTT
CDR3: CAIKPGANTGELFF

size: -
D: TRBD1
V: TRBV5-1
J: TRBJ2-2
DNA: TGCGCCAGCAGCTTGTTGCAGGGGGACACCGGGGAGCTGTTTTTT
CDR3: CASSLLQGDTGELFF

size: -
D: TRBD1
V: TRBV6-6
J: TRBJ1-2
DNA: TGTGCCAGCAGTCCGGGGACAGGCTATGGCTACACCTTC
CDR3: CASSPGTGYGYTF

size: -
D: -
V: TRBV2
J: TRBJ1-5
DNA: TGTGCCAGCAGGGATACAGGGCCCCATCAGCCCCAGCATTTT
CDR3: CASRDTGPHQPQHF

size: -
D: TRBD1
V: TRBV5-1
J: TRBJ2-3
DNA: TGCGCCAGCAGAACGGGACAGAGCACAGATACGCAGTATTTT
CDR3: CASRTGQSTDTQYF

size: -
D: -
V: TRBV4-1
J: TRBJ1-1
DNA: TGCGCCAGCAGCCAAGAAAGCAACACTGAAGCTTTCTTT
CDR3: CASSQESNTEAFF

size: -
D: TRBD2
V: TRBV11-1
J: TRBJ2-5
DNA: TGTGCCAGCAGCTCCCCCCGCGGGGGTTATGAGGAGACCCAGTACTTC
CDR3: CASSSPRGGYEETQYF

size: -
D: -
V: TRBV12-3/TRBV12-4
J: TRBJ2-3
DNA: TGTGCCACCCATTGGCAGGCTACGGGGTGTTTT
CDR3: CATHWQATGCF

size: -
D: -
V: TRBV6-6
J: TRBJ1-6
DNA: TGTGCCAGCAGATTAGACGGGGGTAACAATTCACCCCTCCACTTT
CDR3: CASRLDGGNNSPLHF

size: -
D: TRBD1
V: TRBV5-5
J: TRBJ2-7
DNA: TGTGCCAGCAGCCCCGGGACAGGGATTTACGAGCAGTACTTC
CDR3: CASSPGTGIYEQYF

size: once
D: -
V: TRBV5-1
J: TRBJ1-1
DNA: TGCGCCAGCAGCTTGGATCGGGGTGTGAACACTGAAGCTTTCTTT
CDR3: CASSLDRGVNTEAFF

size: once
D: TRBD1
V: TRBV14
J: TRBJ2-5
DNA: TGTGCCAGCAGCCAATTAGGGGGCGCAGAGACCCAGTACTTC
CDR3: CASSQLGGAETQYF

size: -
D: -
V: TRBV28
J: TRBJ2-6
DNA: TGTGCCAGCAGTAGCTTGTCAGGGTCTGGGGCCAACGTCCTGACTTTC
CDR3: CASSSLSGSGANVLTF

size: once
D: -
V: TRBV19
J: TRBJ1-5
DNA: TGTGCCAGTAGTAGACCGGGGGGCAATCAGCCCCAGCATTTT
CDR3: CASSRPGGNQPQHF

size: -
D: -
V: TRBV5-4
J: TRBJ2-5
DNA: TGTGCCAGCAGCCGCGGACGAGGGCAAGAGACCCAGTACTTC
CDR3: CASSRGRGQETQYF

size: -
D: TRBD2
V: TRBV19
J: TRBJ2-2
DNA: TGTGCCAGTAGCGGGGGGGCCTGGACCGGGGAGCTGTTTTTT
CDR3: CASSGGAWTGELFF

size: -
D: TRBD2
V: TRBV4-1
J: TRBJ2-5
DNA: TGCGCCAGCAGTAACATAGCGGGAGGGGACCAAGAGACCCAGTACTTC
CDR3: CASSNIAGGDQETQYF

size: -
D: TRBD2
V: TRBV15
J: TRBJ2-7
DNA: TGTGCCACCAGCAGAGAATCTAGCGGGGGCTACGAGCAGTACTTC
CDR3: CATSRESSGGYEQYF

size: -
D: -
V: TRBV6-1
J: TRBJ1-5
DNA: TGTGCCAGCAGTGAAAGGCAGGTTCTCAATCAGCCCCAGCATTTT
CDR3: CASSERQVLNQPQHF